This T cell receptor beta chain was identified during a study of CD8+ T cells in alopecia areata. On the study more broadly: Affected scalp percentage set treated patients' severity scores. Findings and limits, study-wide: Tofacitinib significantly reduced both scalp clonality and expanded CD8+ clones among the top 100. The study found TCR sharing across patients less clear than in mice, possibly for HLA reasons.

Following RNA extraction, reverse transcription yielded cDNA that acted as the sequencing template. The method was immunoSEQ multiplex PCR; TCRdb's version includes in-frame clones alone and lacks a portion of them. The data contain 200,000 to 250,000 clones, 43% of them singletons. This CDR3 contains 15 residues. V lost 3 bases to trimming and J lost 3 bases, with 15 bases between them. CDR1 is MNHEY, CDR2 SMNVEV, per germline (reference sequence). On this clone itself: The antigen is not known.

Treatment of the sample: oral pan-JAK inhibitor, 5-10 mg twice daily. The sequence derives from a human donor with alopecia areata. The source was CD4+ T cells sorted from blood, collected at approximately week 36, from a patient treated with tofacitinib. The V gene is TRBV27, the J gene TRBJ2-7, with D possibly matching TRBD1 (6 bases). DNA of the CDR3: TGTGCCAGCAGTTTCAAGTCACAGGGACGCTACGAGCAGTACTTC. Translated, it gives CASSFKSQGRYEQYF.